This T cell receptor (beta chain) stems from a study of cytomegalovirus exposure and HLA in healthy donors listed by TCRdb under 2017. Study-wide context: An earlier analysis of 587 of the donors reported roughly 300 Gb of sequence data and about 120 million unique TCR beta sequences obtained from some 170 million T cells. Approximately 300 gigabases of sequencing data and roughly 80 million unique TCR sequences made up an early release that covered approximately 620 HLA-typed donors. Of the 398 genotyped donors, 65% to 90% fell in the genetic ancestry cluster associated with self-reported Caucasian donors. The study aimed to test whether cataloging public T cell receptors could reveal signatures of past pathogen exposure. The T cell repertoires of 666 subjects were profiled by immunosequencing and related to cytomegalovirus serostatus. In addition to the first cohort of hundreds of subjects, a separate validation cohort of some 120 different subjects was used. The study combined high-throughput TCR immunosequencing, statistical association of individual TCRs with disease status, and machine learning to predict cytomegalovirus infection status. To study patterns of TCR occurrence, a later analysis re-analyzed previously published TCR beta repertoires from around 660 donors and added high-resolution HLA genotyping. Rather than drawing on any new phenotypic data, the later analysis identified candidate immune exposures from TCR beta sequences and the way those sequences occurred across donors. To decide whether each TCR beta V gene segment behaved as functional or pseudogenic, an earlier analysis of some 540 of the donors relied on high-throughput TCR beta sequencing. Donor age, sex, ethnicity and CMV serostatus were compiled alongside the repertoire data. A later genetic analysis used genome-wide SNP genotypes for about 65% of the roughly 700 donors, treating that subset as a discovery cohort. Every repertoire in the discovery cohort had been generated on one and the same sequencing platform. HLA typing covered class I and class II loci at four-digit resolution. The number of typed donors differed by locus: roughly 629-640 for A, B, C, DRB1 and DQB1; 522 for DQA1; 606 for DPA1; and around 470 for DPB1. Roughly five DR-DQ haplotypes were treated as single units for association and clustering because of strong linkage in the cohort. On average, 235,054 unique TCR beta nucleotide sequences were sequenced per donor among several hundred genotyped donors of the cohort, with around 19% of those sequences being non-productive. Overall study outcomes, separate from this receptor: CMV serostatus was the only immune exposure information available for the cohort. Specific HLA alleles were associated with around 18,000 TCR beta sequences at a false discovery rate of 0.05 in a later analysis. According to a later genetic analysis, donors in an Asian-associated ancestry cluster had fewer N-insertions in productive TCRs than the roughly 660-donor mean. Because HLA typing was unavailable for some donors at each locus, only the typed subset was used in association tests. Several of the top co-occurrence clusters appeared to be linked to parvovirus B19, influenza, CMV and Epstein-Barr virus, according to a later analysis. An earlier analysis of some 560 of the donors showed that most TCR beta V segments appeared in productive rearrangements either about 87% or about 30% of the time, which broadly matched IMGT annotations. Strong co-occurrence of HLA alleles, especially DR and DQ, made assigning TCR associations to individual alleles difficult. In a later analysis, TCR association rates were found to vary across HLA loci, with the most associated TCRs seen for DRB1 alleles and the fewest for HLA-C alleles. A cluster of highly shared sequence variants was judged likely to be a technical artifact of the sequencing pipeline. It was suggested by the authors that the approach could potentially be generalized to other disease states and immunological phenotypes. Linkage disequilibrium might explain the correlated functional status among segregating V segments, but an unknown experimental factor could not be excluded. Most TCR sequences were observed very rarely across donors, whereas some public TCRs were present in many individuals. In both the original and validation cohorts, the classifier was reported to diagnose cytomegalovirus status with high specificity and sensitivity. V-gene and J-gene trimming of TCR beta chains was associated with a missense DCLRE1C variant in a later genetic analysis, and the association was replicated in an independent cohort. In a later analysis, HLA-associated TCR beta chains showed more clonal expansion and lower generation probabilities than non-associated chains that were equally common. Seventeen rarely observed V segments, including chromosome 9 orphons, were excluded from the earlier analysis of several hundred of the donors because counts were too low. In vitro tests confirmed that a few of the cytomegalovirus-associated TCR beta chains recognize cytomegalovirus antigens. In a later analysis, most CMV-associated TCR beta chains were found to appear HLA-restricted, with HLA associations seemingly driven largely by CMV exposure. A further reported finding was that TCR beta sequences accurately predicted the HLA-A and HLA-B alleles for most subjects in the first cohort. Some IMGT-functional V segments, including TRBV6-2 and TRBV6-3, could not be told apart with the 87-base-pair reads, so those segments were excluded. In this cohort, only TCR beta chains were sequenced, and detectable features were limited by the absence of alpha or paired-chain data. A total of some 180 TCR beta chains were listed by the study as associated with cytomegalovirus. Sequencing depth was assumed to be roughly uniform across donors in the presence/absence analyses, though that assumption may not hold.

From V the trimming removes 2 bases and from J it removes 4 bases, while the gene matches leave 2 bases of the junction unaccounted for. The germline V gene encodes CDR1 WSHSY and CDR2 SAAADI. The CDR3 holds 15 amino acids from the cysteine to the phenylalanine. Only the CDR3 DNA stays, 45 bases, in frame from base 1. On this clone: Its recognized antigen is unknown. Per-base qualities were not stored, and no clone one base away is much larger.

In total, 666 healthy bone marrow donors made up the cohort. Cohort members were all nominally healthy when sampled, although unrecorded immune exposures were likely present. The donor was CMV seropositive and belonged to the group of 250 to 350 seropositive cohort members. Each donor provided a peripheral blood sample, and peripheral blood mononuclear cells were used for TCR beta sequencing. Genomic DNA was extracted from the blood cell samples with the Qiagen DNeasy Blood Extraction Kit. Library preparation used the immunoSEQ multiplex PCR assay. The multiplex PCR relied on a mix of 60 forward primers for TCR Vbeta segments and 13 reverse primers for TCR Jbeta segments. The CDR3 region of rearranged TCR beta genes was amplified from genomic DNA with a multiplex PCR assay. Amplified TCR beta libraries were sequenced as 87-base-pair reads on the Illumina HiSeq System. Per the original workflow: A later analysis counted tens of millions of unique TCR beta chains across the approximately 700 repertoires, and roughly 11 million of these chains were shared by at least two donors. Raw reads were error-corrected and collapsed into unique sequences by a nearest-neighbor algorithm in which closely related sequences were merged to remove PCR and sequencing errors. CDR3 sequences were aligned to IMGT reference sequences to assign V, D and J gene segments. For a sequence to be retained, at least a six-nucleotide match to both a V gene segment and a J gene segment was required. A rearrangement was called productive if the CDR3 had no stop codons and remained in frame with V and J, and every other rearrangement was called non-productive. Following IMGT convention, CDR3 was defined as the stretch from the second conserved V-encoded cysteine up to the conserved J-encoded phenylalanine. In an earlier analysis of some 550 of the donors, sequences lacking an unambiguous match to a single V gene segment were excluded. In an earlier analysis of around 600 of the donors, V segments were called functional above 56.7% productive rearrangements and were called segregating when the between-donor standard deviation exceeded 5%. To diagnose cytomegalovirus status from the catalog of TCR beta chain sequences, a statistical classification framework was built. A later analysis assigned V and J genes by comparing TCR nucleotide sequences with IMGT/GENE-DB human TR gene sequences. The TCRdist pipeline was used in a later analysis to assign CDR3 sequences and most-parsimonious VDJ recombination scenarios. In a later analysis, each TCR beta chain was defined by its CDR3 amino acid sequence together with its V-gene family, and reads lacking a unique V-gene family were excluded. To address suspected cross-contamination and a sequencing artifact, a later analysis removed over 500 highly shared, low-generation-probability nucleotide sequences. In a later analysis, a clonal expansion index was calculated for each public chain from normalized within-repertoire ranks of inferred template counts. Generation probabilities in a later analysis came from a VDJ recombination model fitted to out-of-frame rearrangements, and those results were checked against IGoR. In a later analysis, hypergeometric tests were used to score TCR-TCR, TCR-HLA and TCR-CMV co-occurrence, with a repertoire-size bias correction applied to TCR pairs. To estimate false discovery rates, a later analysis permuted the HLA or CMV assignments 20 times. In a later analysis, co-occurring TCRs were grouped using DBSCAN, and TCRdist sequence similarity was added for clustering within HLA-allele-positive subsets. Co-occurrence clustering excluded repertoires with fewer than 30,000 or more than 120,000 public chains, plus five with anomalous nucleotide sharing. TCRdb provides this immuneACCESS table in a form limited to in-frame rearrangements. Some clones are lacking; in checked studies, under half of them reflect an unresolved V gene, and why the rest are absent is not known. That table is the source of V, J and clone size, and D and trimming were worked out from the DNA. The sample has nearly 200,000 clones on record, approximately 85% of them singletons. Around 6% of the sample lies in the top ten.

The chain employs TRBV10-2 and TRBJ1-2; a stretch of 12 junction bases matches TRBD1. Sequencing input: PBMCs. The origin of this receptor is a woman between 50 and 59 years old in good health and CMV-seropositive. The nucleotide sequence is TGCGCCAGCAGTGAGGGGACAGGGGGCGTCTATGGCTACACCTTC. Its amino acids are CASSEGTGGVYGYTF.